This T cell receptor beta chain was retrieved from a study of read filtering for tumor transcriptome and immune sequencing (dated by TCRdb to the early 2020s). Regarding the complete study: The cohort consisted of roughly 16 male and 14 female patients, with a mean age of approximately 70 years and an age range of roughly 40 to 85. Under revised international staging, about eight patients fell into R-ISS I, approximately 15 into R-ISS II and roughly 7 into R-ISS III. One main goal was a read-filtering strategy for immune repertoire data, in particular deciding whether clonotypes backed by only one read should be removed. After DNase treatment, whole-transcriptome libraries were prepared with the TruSeq RNA Access Library Prep Kit. TCR-region mapped reads per sample ranged from about 4.05 to 11 million with IR-seq versus only about 75 to 1,400 with RNA-seq. The study compared TCR repertoires from targeted immune repertoire sequencing and bulk whole-transcriptome sequencing run on the same bone marrow samples.

Each patient had bone marrow sampled at the time of active disease. Isolation of bone marrow mononuclear cells was performed by Ficoll-Hypaque density gradient centrifugation. Myeloma plasma cells were removed and CD138-negative cells were collected by negative selection after labeling with CD138 magnetic microbeads on a MACS separator. Flow cytometry on an Attune NxT with CD138 antibodies was used to check the purity of the isolated cells. TRIzol reagent was used to extract total RNA, and a NanoDrop spectrophotometer was used to quantify the extracted RNA. Paired RNA-seq and IR-seq were performed on the CD138-negative bone marrow sample of each patient. This clonotype was observed a few times. What antigen it recognizes has not been identified. There are no base qualities to consult, and no much larger clone falls within one base. Overall study outcomes, separate from this receptor: Removing single-read clonotypes increased the correlation between IR-seq and RNA-seq shared clonotype proportions. The sorted CD138-negative fraction was composed of a mixed bone marrow immune population rather than of purified T cells. Compared with RNA-seq, IR-seq captured clonotypes at much higher depth and more reliably, and a smaller IR-seq throughput was enough to identify most shared clonotypes. Single-read clonotypes made up approximately 79% of clonotypes but only approximately 3.7% of total reads in IR-seq, compared with roughly 70% of clonotypes and roughly 40% of reads in RNA-seq.

At the junction V is shortened by 3 bases and J by 5 bases, with 13 bases in between. CDR1 MNHNS and CDR2 SASEGT were looked up in the germline V gene. The CDR3 runs 14 residues from the cysteine to the phenylalanine. The sequence is cut down to CDR3 DNA, 42 bases in frame from base 1. The Immunoverse kit was used to build TCR libraries from 400 ng RNA, with molecular barcoded adaptors covering alpha/delta and beta/gamma chains. TCR library preparation used the same RNA that went into transcriptome sequencing. Sequencing of the TCR libraries was done on an Illumina HiSeq 4000 with 2 x 150 cycles. The original methods were these. TCR reads were aligned to human V, D, J and C references and assembled into CDR3 clonotypes with MiXCR, including quality filtering and error correction. The tcR package in R was used to analyze clonotype counts and gene usage diversity. Raw mapping reads were checked after the RNA-seq reads had been mapped by STAR aligner version 2.5.3a onto the human GRCh37 genome. To test how sequencing depth affected the clonotypes detected, IR-seq fastq files were randomly downsampled with Seqtk 1.3. TCRdb trimmed the raw reads at Q25, called clones with MiXCR and kept productive beta chains. Each CDR3 protein gets just one entry, which takes the most common genes and DNA from the rows behind it. These V and J calls are TCRdb output, not the study's own analysis. For this sample there are tens of thousands of distinct CDR3 sequences; less than 25% appear just once. About a sixth of the sample belongs to the ten largest clones.

Sample: a population of CD138-negative cells sorted from bone marrow. In the paper's terms, the cell subset or site label means: bone marrow mononuclear cells depleted of CD138+ plasma/myeloma cells by negative magnetic selection. The TCR sequence derives from a donor at least 40 years old with multiple myeloma. The rearranged segments are TRBV6-1 and TRBJ1-1; the best D guess is TRBD1, with 6 bases matching. The DNA sequence is as follows: TGTGCCAGCAGTGACGGGCAGGGGAATACTGAAGCTTTCTTT. Its coded protein is CASSDGQGNTEAFF.